A single sample is the source of the 17 T cell receptor beta chains below, sequenced in a study of naive and memory T cell subsets. An equimolar mix of two oligonucleotides served as the beta constant-region primer for TRBC1 and TRBC2. Each CDR3 protein gets one entry after TCRdb re-called the UMI-ligation and nested PCR reads with MiXCR. The table shows under 150,000 distinct CDR3 sequences, with 15% to 20% occurring only once. The sequenced sample was naive CD4+ T cells from blood. Every receptor here comes from a human donor in good health.

This clonotype was detected only a few times. J is TRBJ2-1 and V is TRBV20-1; D call uncertain. The CDR3 spans 12 residues. V was pared by 6 bases and J by 2 bases, with 8 bases between. CDR1 is DFQATT, CDR2 SNEGSKA, per germline (reference sequence). The DNA of the CDR3 is TGCAGTGCGGAAGGGACCTACAATGAGCAGTTCTTC. Protein product: CSAEGTYNEQFF.

This chain links TRBV29-1 with TRBJ2-3, with 11 positions matching TRBD1. The J segment lost 2 bases and the V segment lost 5 bases, leaving 6 bases of the junction unmatched. CDR1 and CDR2 (germline): SQVTM, ANQGSEA. The CDR3 contains 15 residues. CDR3 bases: TGCAGCGTTCGGCGGACAGGGGGCGTCACAGATACGCAGTATTTT. It translates to CSVRRTGGVTDTQYF.

This chain joins TRBV10-3 and TRBJ2-7; tentatively, D is TRBD1 or TRBD2 (5 bases each). Germline V lookup: CDR1 ENHRY, CDR2 SYGVKD. V shed 5 bases and J shed 0 bases, with 11 bases lying between them. The CDR3 has 14 residues. The CDR3 DNA is TGTGCCATCAGTACCGGGGCCAGCTCCTACGAGCAGTACTTC. This sequence encodes CAISTGASSYEQYF.

This clonotype was seen a few times. J is TRBJ1-2 and V is TRBV29-1; the D is unclear. The germline V gene encodes CDR1 SQVTM and CDR2 ANQGSEA. The V end lost 4 bases, the J end lost 4 bases, and 22 bases lay between the germline ends. This CDR3 region has 16 residues. The CDR3 is CSVGGPRRTSGYGYTF. The CDR3 nucleotides are TGCAGCGTTGGTGGCCCTAGGCGCACCTCGGGCTATGGCTACACCTTC.

This clonotype has just a few counts. The gene calls are TRBV6-1 and TRBJ2-1; D is unclear. V was cut by 2 bases and J by 0 bases, with 14 bases left in between. Germline lookup yields CDR1 MNHNS and CDR2 SASEGT. CDR3 length: 17 residues. The CDR3 reads CASSEWALVPSYNEQFF. The CDR3, as DNA: TGTGCCAGCAGTGAATGGGCCCTAGTTCCCTCCTACAATGAGCAGTTCTTC.

This clonotype occurred a few times. J is TRBJ2-5 and V is TRBV7-9; D is unresolved. The CDR3 covers 17 residues. V lost 3 bases and J 0 bases, leaving 17 bases between the germline ends. Germline CDR1 reads SEHNR; CDR2 reads FQNEAQ (reference sequence). CDR3: CASSFFRLDRHQETQYF. The CDR3 bases are TGTGCCAGCAGCTTCTTTCGACTCGACCGGCACCAAGAGACCCAGTACTTC.

There are a few counts of this clonotype. V gene TRBV9 combines with J gene TRBJ2-2; D remains ambiguous. Germline V lookup: CDR1 SGDLS, CDR2 YYNGEE. The CDR3 is 12 residues long. Trimming took off 0 bases at V and 4 bases at J, with 1 base between the two ends. The DNA of the CDR3 is TGTGCCAGCAGCGTAGTCACCGGGGAGCTGTTTTTT. Translation: CASSVVTGELFF. Full variable domain (missing parts from reference TRBV9 and TRBJ2-2): DSGVTQTPKHLITATGQRVTLRCSPRSGDLSVYWYQQSLDQGLQFLIQYYNGEERAKGNILERFSAQQFPDLHSELNLSSLELGDSALYFCASSVVTGELFFGEGSRLTVL.

Here the CDR3 DNA reads TGTGCCAGCAGCTTAAGCCGGGCAGGCAATCAGCCCCAGCATTTT. Amino acid sequence: CASSLSRAGNQPQHF. The chain employs TRBV7-2 and TRBJ1-5, with no clear D. CDR3 length: 15 amino acids. Per germline, CDR1 SGHTA and CDR2 FQGNSA. Trimming stripped 2 bases from V and 2 bases from J, with 10 bases between.

This clonotype was seen a handful of times. The chain couples TRBV6-2 or TRBV6-3 to TRBJ2-7, with TRBD2 matching 8 bases. Trimming took 7 bases from V and 3 from J; bases not matched to a gene: 5. Germline V gene sequence: CDR1 MNHEY, CDR2 SVGEGT. The CDR3 runs 13 residues. DNA for the CDR3: TGTGCCAGCAAAACTAGCGGAAACTACGAGCAGTACTTC. It yields the protein CASKTSGNYEQYF.

The gene calls are TRBV5-4 and TRBJ2-3, with D unclear. The CDR3 consists of 13 residues. Germline CDR1 and CDR2: SGHNT and YYREEE (reference sequence). The V gene lost 5 bases and the J gene lost 3 bases, with 10 bases spanning the gap. In DNA, the CDR3 is TGTGCCAGCAGGCCGCCCGAAACAGATACGCAGTATTTT. It translates to CASRPPETDTQYF.

V and J are TRBV7-9 and TRBJ2-7; D might be TRBD1 (6 bases). Per germline, CDR1 SEHNR and CDR2 FQNEAQ (reference sequence). This CDR3 comprises 15 residues. V was trimmed by 3 bases and J by 0 bases, leaving 12 bases between them. The CDR3 nucleotides are TGTGCCAGCAGCTTTCTTCAGGGGAGCTCCTACGAGCAGTACTTC. This translates into CASSFLQGSSYEQYF.

This clonotype was picked up a small number of times. The V gene is TRBV29-1, the J gene TRBJ1-1; D is possibly TRBD1 (6 bases). Germline loops: CDR1 SQVTM, CDR2 ANQGSEA. V lost 6 bases, J lost 5 bases, and 13 bases lay in between. This CDR3 spans 12 amino acids. CDR3 DNA: TGCAGCGTCCTACCCCAGGGGACTGAAGCTTTCTTT. Protein product: CSVLPQGTEAFF.

J is TRBJ2-7 and V is TRBV7-9; 12 bases fit TRBD1. Germline V gene data show CDR1 as SEHNR and CDR2 as FQNEAQ (reference sequence). This CDR3 comprises 16 residues. V dropped 3 bases and J dropped 5; count of bases not matched to a gene: 8. CDR3 loop: CASSLGQGACLDEQYF. The CDR3, as DNA: TGTGCCAGCAGCTTGGGACAGGGGGCGTGTCTCGACGAGCAGTACTTC.

The CDR3 DNA is TGTGCCAGCAGAGAGGGACGAAGCAGAGAGCAGTACTTC. Protein product: CASREGRSREQYF. The chain combines TRBV28 with TRBJ2-7; TRBD1 or TRBD2 may be the D gene (5 bases each). V dropped 6 bases and J dropped 7 bases, with 16 bases sitting between them. The CDR3 loop spans 13 amino acids. Germline loops: CDR1 MDHEN, CDR2 SYDVKM.

CDR3 DNA: TGTGCCAGCAGCCAAGACTGGCTTACCTCGGGTAATGAGCAGTTCTTC. Its translation: CASSQDWLTSGNEQFF. This chain links TRBV4-2 with TRBJ2-1; D unresolved. In germline, CDR1 is LGHNA, CDR2 YNFKEQ. V dropped 0 bases and J dropped 7 bases, with 16 bases sitting between them. The CDR3 loop spans 16 amino acids.

This chain joins TRBV6-5 and TRBJ2-1; 12 bases align to TRBD2. Trimming removed 2 bases from V and 7 bases from J; junction bases left unmatched: 18. The CDR3 extends over 20 amino acids. CDR1 is MNHEY and CDR2 is SVGAGI in the germline V gene. CDR3 sequence: CASSYRPVLAGGPPRNEQFF. The DNA for the CDR3 is TGTGCCAGCAGTTACAGGCCGGTACTAGCGGGAGGCCCACCAAGGAATGAGCAGTTCTTC.

Ten or more counts support this clonotype. The chain couples TRBV20-1 to TRBJ1-5; 8 bases agree with TRBD1. Germline V gene data show CDR1 as DFQATT and CDR2 as SNEGSKA (reference sequence). V shed 4 bases, J shed 5 bases, and the junction held 10 bases outside the gene matches. The CDR3 length is 15 residues. The CDR3 sequence: CSATIPDRGYQPQHF. In DNA, the CDR3 is TGCAGTGCTACGATACCAGACAGGGGATATCAGCCCCAGCATTTT.